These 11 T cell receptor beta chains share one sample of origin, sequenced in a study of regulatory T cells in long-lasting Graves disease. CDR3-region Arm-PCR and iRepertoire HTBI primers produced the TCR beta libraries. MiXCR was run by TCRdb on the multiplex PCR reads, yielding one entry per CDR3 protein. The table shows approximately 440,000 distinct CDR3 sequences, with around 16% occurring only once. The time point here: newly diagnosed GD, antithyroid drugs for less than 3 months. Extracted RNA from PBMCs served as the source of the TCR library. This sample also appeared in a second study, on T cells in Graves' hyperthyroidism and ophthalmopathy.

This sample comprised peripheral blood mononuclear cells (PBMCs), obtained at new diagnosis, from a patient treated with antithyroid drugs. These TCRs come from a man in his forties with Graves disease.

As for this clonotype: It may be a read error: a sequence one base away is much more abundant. This CDR3 is CARSQRAGIYEQYF. CDR3 bases: TGTGCCCGGAGCCAAAGGGCGGGGATCTACGAGCAGTACTTC. The chain couples TRBV30 to TRBJ2-7; tentatively, D is TRBD2 (6 bases). Looked up from germline, CDR1 is GTSNPN and CDR2 is SVGIG (reference sequence). The CDR3 runs 14 residues.

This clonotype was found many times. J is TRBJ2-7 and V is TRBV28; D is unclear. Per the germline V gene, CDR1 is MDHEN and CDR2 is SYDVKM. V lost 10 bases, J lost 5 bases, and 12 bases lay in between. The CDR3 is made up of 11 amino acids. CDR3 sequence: CATSIGHEQYF. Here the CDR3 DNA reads TGTGCCACCTCGATCGGGCACGAGCAGTACTTC.

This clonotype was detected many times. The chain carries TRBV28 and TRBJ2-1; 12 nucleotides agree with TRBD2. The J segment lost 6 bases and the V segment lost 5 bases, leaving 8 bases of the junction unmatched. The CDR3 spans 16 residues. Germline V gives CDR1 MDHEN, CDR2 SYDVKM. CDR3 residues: CASSLGTSGLFNEQFF. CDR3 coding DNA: TGTGCCAGCAGTCTTGGGACTAGCGGGTTGTTCAATGAGCAGTTCTTC.

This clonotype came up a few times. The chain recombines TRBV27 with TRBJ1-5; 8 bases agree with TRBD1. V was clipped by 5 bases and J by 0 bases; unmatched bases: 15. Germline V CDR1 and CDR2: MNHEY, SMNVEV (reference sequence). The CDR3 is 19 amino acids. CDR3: CASSPLLTTGAYSNQPQHF. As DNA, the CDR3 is TGTGCCAGCAGTCCACTACTGACGACAGGGGCTTATAGCAATCAGCCCCAGCATTTT.

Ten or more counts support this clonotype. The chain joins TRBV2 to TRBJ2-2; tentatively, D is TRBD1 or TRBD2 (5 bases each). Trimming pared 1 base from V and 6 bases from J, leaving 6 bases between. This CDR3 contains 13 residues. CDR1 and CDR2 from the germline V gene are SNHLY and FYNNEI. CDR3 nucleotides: TGTGCCAGCAGTGAAGGGGACCCCGGGGAGCTGTTTTTT. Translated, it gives CASSEGDPGELFF.

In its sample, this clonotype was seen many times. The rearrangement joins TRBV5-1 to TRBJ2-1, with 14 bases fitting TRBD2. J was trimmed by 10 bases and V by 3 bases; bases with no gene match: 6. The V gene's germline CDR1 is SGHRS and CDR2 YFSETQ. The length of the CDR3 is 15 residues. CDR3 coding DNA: TGCGCCAGCAGCTCGACTAGCGGGAGGGCCGGGGAGCAGTTCTTC. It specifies CASSSTSGRAGEQFF.

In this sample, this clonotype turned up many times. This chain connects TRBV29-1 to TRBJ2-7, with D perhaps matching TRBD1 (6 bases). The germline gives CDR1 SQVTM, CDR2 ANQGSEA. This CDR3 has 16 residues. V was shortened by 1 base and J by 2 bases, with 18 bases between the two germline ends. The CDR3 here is CSVEVPDRKHPYEQYF. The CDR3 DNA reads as TGCAGCGTTGAAGTCCCCGACAGGAAGCACCCCTACGAGCAGTACTTC.

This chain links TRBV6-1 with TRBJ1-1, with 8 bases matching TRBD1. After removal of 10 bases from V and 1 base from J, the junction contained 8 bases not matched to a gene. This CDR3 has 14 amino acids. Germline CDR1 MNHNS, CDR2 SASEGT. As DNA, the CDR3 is TGTGCCAACAATTTGGGACAGGCGAACACTGAAGCTTTCTTT. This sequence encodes CANNLGQANTEAFF.

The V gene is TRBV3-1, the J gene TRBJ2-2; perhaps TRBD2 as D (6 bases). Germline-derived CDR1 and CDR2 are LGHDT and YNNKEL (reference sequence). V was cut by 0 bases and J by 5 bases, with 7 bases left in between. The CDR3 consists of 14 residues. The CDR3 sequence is CASSQESGTGELFF. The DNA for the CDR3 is TGTGCCAGCAGCCAAGAGAGCGGGACCGGGGAGCTGTTTTTT.

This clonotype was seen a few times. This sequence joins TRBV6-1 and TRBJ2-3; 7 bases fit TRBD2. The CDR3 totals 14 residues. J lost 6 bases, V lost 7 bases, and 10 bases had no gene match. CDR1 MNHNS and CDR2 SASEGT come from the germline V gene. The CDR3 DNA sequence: TGTGCCAGCACCACAGGCCTAGCGGCCGATACGCAGTATTTT. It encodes CASTTGLAADTQYF.

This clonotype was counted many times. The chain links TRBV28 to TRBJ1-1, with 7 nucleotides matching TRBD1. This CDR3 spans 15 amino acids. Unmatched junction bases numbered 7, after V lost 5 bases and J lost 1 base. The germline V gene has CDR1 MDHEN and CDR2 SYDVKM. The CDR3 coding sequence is TGTGCCAGCAGTGTGACAGGGTCCCCGAACACTGAAGCTTTCTTT. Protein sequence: CASSVTGSPNTEAFF. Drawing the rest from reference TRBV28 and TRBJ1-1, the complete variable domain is DVKVTQSSRYLVKRTGEKVFLECVQDMDHENMFWYRQDPGLGLRLIYFSYDVKMKEKGDIPEGYSVSREKKERFSLILESASTNQTSMYLCASSVTGSPNTEAFFGQGTRLTVV.